Below are 12 T cell receptor beta chains sequenced from a single sample in a study of identical twins. TCRdb ran MiXCR on the 5' RACE reads and lists one entry per CDR3 protein. The sample has roughly 190,000 distinct CDR3 sequences, around 15% seen once. These data were likewise used in another study, on T cells expressing NK-cell markers.

Sequenced material: CD8+ T cells sorted from blood. Receptors were obtained from a woman under 30 in good health.

This clonotype appeared many times. This chain links TRBV12-5 with TRBJ1-1; a weak D match, TRBD1 (5 bases). Germline V CDR1 and CDR2: LGHNT, FRNRAP. The CDR3 runs 14 residues. Trimming cost V 6 bases and J 4 bases, with 15 bases left between them. The CDR3 coding sequence is TGTGCTAGTGGGACCCCGGGGCTGGGCACTGAAGCTTTCTTT. Protein product: CASGTPGLGTEAFF.

This rearrangement joins TRBV6-2 or TRBV6-3 to TRBJ2-1; 7 bases line up with TRBD1. The germline gives CDR1 MNHEY, CDR2 SVGEGT. J gave up 9 bases and V 5 bases, and 16 bases lay outside the gene matches. The CDR3 spans 16 residues. CDR3 region: CASSNVRDSLIGEQFF. The CDR3 nucleotides read TGTGCCAGCAGTAATGTGAGGGACAGCTTAATTGGTGAGCAGTTCTTC.

The sample holds many counts of this clonotype. The V gene is TRBV7-2, the J gene TRBJ1-4, with D maybe TRBD1 (5 bases). The CDR3 contains 15 residues. The V gene lost 1 base and the J gene lost 3 bases, with 9 bases spanning the gap. Germline CDR1 reads SGHTA; CDR2 reads FQGNSA. The DNA for the CDR3 is TGTGCCAGCAGCTTAGGGGACGTTTCTAATGAAAAACTGTTTTTT. Protein sequence: CASSLGDVSNEKLFF.

The V and J genes are TRBV20-1 and TRBJ2-5; D might be TRBD2 (6 bases). Deletions cut 1 base from V and 1 base from J, with 10 bases between. Germline CDR1 DFQATT, CDR2 SNEGSKA (reference sequence). CDR3 length: 14 amino acids. The CDR3 bases are TGCAGTGCTAGAGCGAGGAGGGTCCAAGAGACCCAGTACTTC. Translated: CSARARRVQETQYF.

This clonotype has just a few counts. This chain joins TRBV12-3 or TRBV12-4 and TRBJ2-7; possible D gene TRBD2, 5 bases. Trimming took off 3 bases at V and 6 bases at J, with 12 bases between the two ends. The CDR3 runs to 13 residues. The CDR3 DNA reads TGTGCCAGCAGTTTTCAACTAGTTCGCGAGCAGTACTTC. Translated, it gives CASSFQLVREQYF.

The chain combines TRBV14 with TRBJ1-2, with D uncertain. The CDR3 is made up of 15 amino acids. Germline loops: CDR1 SGHDN, CDR2 FVKESK. V lost 4 bases, J lost 0 bases, and 12 bases lay in between. The CDR3 bases are TGTGCCAGCAGCCGGGTACAGAGGTCTAACTATGGCTACACCTTC. Amino acids: CASSRVQRSNYGYTF.

Regarding this clonotype: One base away lies a much larger clone, so this may be a sequencing read error. This chain uses TRBV6-5 with TRBJ2-5, with D unresolved. From germline, CDR1 is MNHEY and CDR2 SVGAGI. The CDR3 loop spans 13 amino acids. The V end was cut by 2 bases, the J end by 1 base, with 5 bases between. CDR3 sequence: CASSYAAQETQYF. The CDR3 DNA reads as TGTGCCAGCAGTTACGCGGCCCAAGAGACCCAGTACTTC.

This clonotype has a count of ten or more. V and J are TRBV2 and TRBJ2-6, with 7 bases aligning to TRBD2. V lost 4 bases and J lost 0; bases outside the gene matches: 6. The CDR3 covers 17 residues. CDR1 SNHLY and CDR2 FYNNEI come from the germline V gene. CDR3 sequence: CASSGSGASSGANVLTF. The CDR3 region has the DNA TGTGCCAGCAGTGGGAGCGGGGCCAGCTCTGGGGCCAACGTCCTGACTTTC.

The genes are TRBV20-1 and TRBJ2-2; either TRBD1 or TRBD2 may fit D (6 bases each). V was shortened by 3 bases and J by 4 bases, with 21 bases between the two germline ends. The CDR3 covers 17 residues. Germline V gives CDR1 DFQATT, CDR2 SNEGSKA (reference sequence). The CDR3 DNA reads as TGCAGTGCTAGGGGCGGTCGTGGGGGGCGGGCCACCGGGGAGCTGTTTTTT. It is translated as CSARGGRGGRATGELFF.

The J gene is TRBJ2-1, the V gene TRBV7-6; TRBD2 agrees at 8 bases. The CDR3 loop spans 15 amino acids. Germline CDR1 is SGHVS and CDR2 is FNYEAQ. J was trimmed by 6 bases and V by 1 base; bases with no gene match: 5. The CDR3 DNA reads as TGTGCCAGCAGCTTAGTAGCGGGATCCCCCAATGAGCAGTTCTTC. The encoded protein is CASSLVAGSPNEQFF.

The chain recombines TRBV3-1 with TRBJ2-1; 12 nucleotides agree with TRBD2. V lost 0 bases, J lost 3 bases, and 6 bases stayed unmatched. Per the germline V gene, CDR1 is LGHDT and CDR2 is YNNKEL (reference sequence). The CDR3 spans 18 residues. CDR3 nucleotide sequence: TGTGCCAGCAGCCAAGACTATCTAGCGGGGGGGTTCTACAATGAGCAGTTCTTC. Its translation is CASSQDYLAGGFYNEQFF.

This clonotype was counted a few times. The rearrangement uses TRBV6-1 and TRBJ2-1; TRBD2 agrees at 10 bases. The germline V gene has CDR1 MNHNS and CDR2 SASEGT. There are 16 residues in the CDR3. The V and J ends lost 5 bases and 2 bases, in that order; junction bases with no gene match: 6. CDR3 bases: TGTGCCAGCAGTCGGGTAGCGGGAGGAGCCTACAATGAGCAGTTCTTC. Protein sequence: CASSRVAGGAYNEQFF.